Below, 28 T cell receptor beta chains from the same sample are listed, as sequenced in a study of Ad26.COV2.S vaccination and SARS-CoV-2 variants. The repertoire was sequenced with immunoSEQ multiplex PCR; TCRdb's copy has only in-frame clones and lacks some. The repertoire holds 350,000 to 450,000 clones, with around 84% as singletons. Sample treatment: roughly 18 received Ad26.COV2.S at low or high dose, single or two shots; about 5 received placebo; per-sample allocation not given. Samples were taken on day 63 after the first vaccine or placebo injection. The source material was peripheral blood, sampled in a trial of Ad26.COV2.S vaccine versus placebo. The receptors originated from a person aged 18 to 65 who received the Ad26.COV2.S COVID-19 vaccine or a placebo.

The V gene is TRBV7-2, the J gene TRBJ2-1; 8 bases match TRBD2. Losses at the gene ends were 3 bases for V and 6 bases for J; bases not matched to a gene: 10. The CDR3 covers 16 residues. Germline values: CDR1 SGHTA, CDR2 FQGNSA. Here the CDR3 DNA reads TGTGCCAGCAGCTTGAGTTGGGGTACTAGCGGCAATGAGCAGTTCTTC. It is translated as CASSLSWGTSGNEQFF. The full variable domain, its missing parts supplied by reference TRBV7-2 and TRBJ2-1, is GAGVSQSPSNKVTEKGKDVELRCDPISGHTALYWYRQSLGQGLEFLIYFQGNSAPDKSGLPSDRFSAERTGGSVSTLTIQRTQQEDSAVYLCASSLSWGTSGNEQFFGPGTRLTVL.

The chain links TRBV5-1 to TRBJ2-2; TRBD1 matches 11 bases. J lost 2 bases, V lost 4 bases, and 4 bases had no gene match. The CDR3 contains 16 residues. CDR1 is SGHRS and CDR2 is YFSETQ in the germline V gene. CDR3 in amino acids: CASSRGQGANTGELFF. In DNA, the CDR3 is TGCGCCAGCAGCCGCGGACAGGGGGCCAACACCGGGGAGCTGTTTTTT.

This clone was counted a single time. The V call is TRBV2, the J call TRBJ2-3, with 10 bases lining up with TRBD2. The CDR3 is 16 amino acids. Trimming at V came to 6 bases and at J to 4 bases, leaving 10 bases not matched to a gene. Looked up from germline, CDR1 is SNHLY and CDR2 is FYNNEI. The CDR3 protein is CASSLAGAGKADTQYF. The CDR3 DNA reads TGTGCCAGCAGCCTAGCGGGAGCGGGGAAGGCAGATACGCAGTATTTT.

This clone was seen more than once but under ten times. V gene TRBV6-2 or TRBV6-3 combines with J gene TRBJ1-5, with a weak D call TRBD1 (6 bases). Looked up from germline, CDR1 is MNHEY and CDR2 is SVGEGT. This CDR3 has 18 amino acids. Deletions cut 4 bases from V and 4 bases from J, with 23 bases between. The CDR3 DNA reads TGTGCCAGCAGTTCCCCAGAAAACCCCAGGGGTAAGAATCAGCCCCAGCATTTT. It encodes CASSSPENPRGKNQPQHF.

The chain combines TRBV6-5 with TRBJ2-7; 7 bases are shared with TRBD1. Germline CDR1 MNHEY, CDR2 SVGAGI. The ends lost 8 bases at V and 3 bases at J; junction bases unmatched: 4. CDR3 length: 12 residues. The CDR3 loop is CASRDRYYEQYF. CDR3 DNA: TGTGCCAGCCGGGACAGATACTACGAGCAGTACTTC.

The V gene is TRBV28, the J gene TRBJ1-2, with 10 nucleotides matching TRBD1. The CDR3 spans 16 residues. The junction had 7 bases not matched to a gene; V was cut back by 3 bases and J by 3 bases. Germline assignment: CDR1 MDHEN and CDR2 SYDVKM. The CDR3 spells CASSLTGGLGDYGYTF. The CDR3 DNA follows: TGTGCCAGCAGTTTGACAGGGGGCCTGGGGGACTATGGCTACACCTTC.

This clone came up once. The V gene is TRBV20-1, the J gene TRBJ1-3, with no clear D. The CDR3 consists of 13 residues. Germline CDR1 DFQATT, CDR2 SNEGSKA (reference sequence). Trimming shortened V by 3 bases and J by 0 bases, and 6 bases separated the two germline ends. The CDR3 protein is CSASRSSGNTIYF. For the CDR3, the DNA is TGCAGTGCTAGTCGGAGCTCTGGAAACACCATATATTTT.

The chain has TRBV29-1 and TRBJ2-3; D not certain. CDR1 SQVTM and CDR2 ANQGSEA come from the germline V gene. The CDR3 consists of 12 residues. The V end lost 6 bases, the J end lost 1 base, and 8 bases lay between the germline ends. The CDR3 DNA is TGCAGCGTCGGTTCCGGCACAGATACGCAGTATTTT. Its protein product is CSVGSGTDTQYF.

This clone was found a few times. V gene TRBV9 combines with J gene TRBJ2-3, with TRBD2 as a possible D gene (6 bases). Trimming removed 4 bases from V and 0 bases from J, with 15 bases in between. The germline V gene encodes CDR1 SGDLS and CDR2 YYNGEE. The CDR3 covers 16 residues. The CDR3 protein is CASSPRRRGSTDTQYF. CDR3 DNA: TGTGCCAGCAGCCCACGACGGAGGGGAAGCACAGATACGCAGTATTTT.

Written as DNA, the CDR3 is TGTGCCAGCAGTGACTGGGACAGGGGATCCCCGACCCAGTACTTC. Its translation: CASSDWDRGSPTQYF. V gene TRBV25-1 combines with J gene TRBJ2-5; 10 positions match TRBD1. Germline lookup yields CDR1 MGHDK and CDR2 SYGVNS. With V trimmed by 3 bases and J by 7 bases, 8 bases remained unmatched. CDR3 length equals 15 residues.

This clone was counted ten times or more. The chain joins TRBV6-5 to TRBJ2-2; 10 bases fit TRBD1. V lost 6 bases to trimming and J lost 6 bases; unmatched junction nucleotides: 7. The CDR3 runs 15 residues. Germline values: CDR1 MNHEY, CDR2 SVGAGI. The CDR3 DNA follows: TGTGCCAGCAGCTGGGGGACAGGGGAATCCGGGGAGCTGTTTTTT. It specifies CASSWGTGESGELFF.

The chain recombines TRBV5-6 with TRBJ2-7; 8 bases align to TRBD1. With 2 bases clipped from V and 4 bases from J, the junction kept 8 bases outside the gene matches. Germline values: CDR1 SGHDT, CDR2 YYEEEE. The CDR3 sequence is 15 residues long. The CDR3 sequence is CASSFPQGAFYEQYF. For the CDR3, the DNA is TGTGCCAGCAGCTTCCCCCAGGGGGCGTTTTACGAGCAGTACTTC.

The J gene is TRBJ2-3, the V gene TRBV4-1; 10 bases line up with TRBD2. The CDR3 extends over 17 amino acids. CDR1 and CDR2 (germline): MGHRA, YSYEKL. V was pared by 4 bases and J by 2 bases, with 9 bases of the junction left unmatched. The CDR3: CASSRGLAASATDTQYF. CDR3 bases: TGCGCCAGCAGCCGAGGACTAGCGGCGTCTGCCACAGATACGCAGTATTTT.

The CDR3 here is CASRPWGGPNEQFF. CDR3 nucleotides: TGTGCCAGCAGACCTTGGGGGGGGCCTAATGAGCAGTTCTTC. The chain has TRBV7-2 and TRBJ2-1, with TRBD2 as a possible D gene (7 bases). Germline-derived CDR1 and CDR2 are SGHTA and FQGNSA. The CDR3 has 14 amino acids. Trimming left V 6 bases short and J 7 bases short, with 16 bases between.

This sequence joins TRBV15 and TRBJ1-1; TRBD1 is a possible D gene (5 bases). This CDR3 comprises 13 residues. From germline, CDR1 is LNHNV and CDR2 YYDKDF (reference sequence). V dropped 0 bases and J dropped 11 bases, with 13 bases sitting between them. The CDR3 loop is CATSRDREGRAFF. The CDR3 DNA follows: TGTGCCACCAGCAGAGATCGGGAGGGGAGGGCTTTCTTT.

The chain uses TRBV2 and TRBJ1-2, with a tentative D call TRBD1 (6 bases). The germline V gene encodes CDR1 SNHLY and CDR2 FYNNEI. The CDR3 extends over 16 amino acids. The ends were cut back, 0 bases at V and 0 bases at J, with 11 bases in the middle. CDR3 sequence (DNA): TGTGCCAGCAGTGAAGCCAGGGGCCTAGCTAACTATGGCTACACCTTC. This encodes CASSEARGLANYGYTF. The complete variable domain, with remaining parts taken from reference TRBV2 and TRBJ1-2, reads EPEVTQTPSHQVTQMGQEVILRCVPISNHLYFYWYRQILGQKVEFLVSFYNNEISEKSEIFDDQFSVERPDGSNFTLKIRSTKLEDSAMYFCASSEARGLANYGYTFGSGTRLTVV.

This chain joins TRBV29-1 and TRBJ2-1; TRBD1 agrees at 10 bases. This CDR3 region has 12 residues. Per the germline V gene, CDR1 is SQVTM and CDR2 is ANQGSEA. V shed 6 bases and J 8 bases; nucleotides not matched to a gene: 4. For the CDR3, the DNA is TGCAGCGTCATGACAGGGGGCTATGAGCAGTTCTTC. Its translation is CSVMTGGYEQFF.

The J gene is TRBJ2-1, the V gene TRBV27; D is tentatively TRBD1 or TRBD2 (5 bases each). The germline V gene has CDR1 MNHEY and CDR2 SMNVEV (reference sequence). The V end was cut by 7 bases, the J end by 8 bases, with 21 bases between. The CDR3 totals 15 residues. CDR3 protein: CASTGLGTTVHEQFF. The CDR3, as DNA: TGTGCCAGCACCGGACTCGGGACCACCGTACATGAGCAGTTCTTC.

This clone showed up just a few times. The genes are TRBV27 and TRBJ2-3; D ambiguous. The CDR3 is 13 residues long. Trimming shortened V by 3 bases and J by 3 bases, and 7 bases separated the two germline ends. Germline-derived CDR1 and CDR2 are MNHEY and SMNVEV (reference sequence). Here the CDR3 reads CASSFGATDTQYF. The DNA for the CDR3 is TGTGCCAGCAGTTTCGGTGCGACAGATACGCAGTATTTT.

The DNA of the CDR3 is TGTGCCAGCAGTTACCGCGGGGGGACGAACACCGGGGAGCTGTTTTTT. It translates to CASSYRGGTNTGELFF. V is TRBV6-5 and J is TRBJ2-2; TRBD2 matches at 8 bases. The CDR3 loop spans 16 amino acids. Germline CDR1 reads MNHEY; CDR2 reads SVGAGI. The V gene end was trimmed by 2 bases and the J gene end by 0 bases; junction bases not matched to a gene: 2.

This chain joins TRBV10-3 and TRBJ1-1, with D perhaps matching TRBD1 (6 bases). Germline loops: CDR1 ENHRY, CDR2 SYGVKD. V lost 4 bases, J lost 7 bases, and 10 bases lay in between. The CDR3 is 12 amino acids. CDR3 sequence (DNA): TGTGCCATCAGTGCGAGGGGGAGTGAAGCTTTCTTT. It specifies CAISARGSEAFF.

This clone was seen only once. This chain links TRBV30 with TRBJ1-1; D gene uncertain. V shed 3 bases and J shed 4 bases, with 9 bases lying between them. The germline CDR1 and CDR2 sequences are GTSNPN and SVGIG (reference sequence). The CDR3 is 12 amino acids. CDR3 residues: CAWRGLSTEAFF. CDR3 nucleotides: TGTGCCTGGAGAGGATTGAGCACTGAAGCTTTCTTT.

This clone showed up just once. The chain has TRBV20-1 and TRBJ2-3, with D possibly TRBD2 on 5 matching bases. Germline CDR1 reads DFQATT; CDR2 reads SNEGSKA (reference sequence). V was pared by 3 bases and J by 0 bases, with 13 bases between. The CDR3 runs 15 residues. The CDR3 reads CSASGVLVSTDTQYF. The CDR3 bases are TGCAGTGCTAGTGGCGTACTAGTTAGCACAGATACGCAGTATTTT.

This clone was picked up one time. This chain connects TRBV7-2 to TRBJ2-7; 7 nucleotides line up with TRBD1. This CDR3 region has 15 residues. With 6 bases clipped from V and 3 bases from J, the junction kept 11 bases outside the gene matches. CDR1 SGHTA and CDR2 FQGNSA come from the germline V gene. The CDR3: CASRPDRGQFYEQYF. The DNA of the CDR3 is TGTGCCAGCAGACCAGATAGGGGACAGTTCTACGAGCAGTACTTC. The complete variable domain, with remaining parts taken from reference TRBV7-2 and TRBJ2-7, reads GAGVSQSPSNKVTEKGKDVELRCDPISGHTALYWYRQSLGQGLEFLIYFQGNSAPDKSGLPSDRFSAERTGGSVSTLTIQRTQQEDSAVYLCASRPDRGQFYEQYFGPGTRLTVT.

The rearrangement uses TRBV7-9 and TRBJ2-5; D might be TRBD1 or TRBD2, each matching 5 bases. With 4 bases removed from V and 5 bases from J, the gap between germline ends came to 11 bases. This CDR3 is 13 amino acids long. The germline V gene encodes CDR1 SEHNR and CDR2 FQNEAQ (reference sequence). The CDR3 reads CASSSSGTETQYF. The CDR3 DNA reads as TGTGCCAGCAGCTCCTCGGGGACCGAGACCCAGTACTTC.

V and J are TRBV7-9 and TRBJ2-2; maybe TRBD1 (5 bases). Germline V gene lookup returns CDR1 SEHNR and CDR2 FQNEAQ (reference sequence). The CDR3 has 17 amino acids. Between the trimmed V and J ends, which lost 4 bases and 4 bases, there was a span of 19 bases. In DNA form, the CDR3 reads TGTGCCAGCAGCTCCTCAGGCCAGGGCGGTCGCACCGGGGAGCTGTTTTTT. Translation: CASSSSGQGGRTGELFF.

This clone appeared a single time. V usage is TRBV6-5 and J usage is TRBJ2-3; 8 bases fit TRBD1. The germline CDR1 and CDR2 sequences are MNHEY and SVGAGI. This CDR3 has 14 amino acids. The V and J ends lost 6 bases and 4 bases, in that order; junction bases with no gene match: 6. The DNA of the CDR3 is TGTGCCAGCAGGCGACAGGGGTTGTCAGATACGCAGTATTTT. This sequence encodes CASRRQGLSDTQYF.

The CDR3 sequence is CASSLPLAGGGEQFF. The CDR3 DNA is TGCGCCAGCAGCTTGCCCCTAGCGGGAGGCGGGGAGCAGTTCTTC. The chain uses TRBV5-1 and TRBJ2-1; 11 bases are a match to TRBD2. This CDR3 is 15 amino acids long. The V gene end was trimmed by 1 base and the J gene end by 10 bases; junction bases not matched to a gene: 7. CDR1 is SGHRS and CDR2 is YFSETQ in the germline V gene.